The clone carrying this T cell receptor beta chain came up many times. The CDR3 contains 14 residues. V gave up 3 bases and J gave up 5 bases, with 13 bases separating them. Attachment of unique molecular identifiers was made to individual cDNA molecules. TCRdb recomputed calls from the 5' RACE reads with MiXCR, one row per CDR3 protein. The data hold approximately 70,000 distinct CDR3 sequences, with 9.5% to 15% observed a single time. This sample was taken from a study of early T cells in non-severe SARS-CoV-2 infection. On the study more broadly: From unsorted whole blood, bulk RNA was sequenced, and the chains remained unpaired.

This sequence joins TRBV12-3 or TRBV12-4 and TRBJ2-5, with D perhaps TRBD2 (5 bases). Sequenced: whole blood. The clonotype originates from an adult who was a healthcare worker with PCR-confirmed SARS-CoV-2 infection or an uninfected control (not recorded which). CDR3 sequence (DNA): TGTGCCAGCAGTTTGTTCGGGGAAGGGGAGACCCAGTACTTC. It is translated as CASSLFGEGETQYF.